A single sample gave rise to the 30 T cell receptor beta chains below, sequenced in a study of metastatic and nonmetastatic thyroid tumors. Via MiXCR, TCRdb re-called the PCR reads. The repertoire holds approximately 25,000 clones, with approximately 16% as singletons. Patients underwent thyroid surgery, and none had received any treatment before it. Material for sequencing was blood. The receptors were gathered from a male donor with papillary thyroid cancer or a benign thyroid nodule (not recorded which). Some clones in this sample may be carry-over from other donors' samples.

Many counts were recorded for this clone. The chain links TRBV5-8 to TRBJ2-7, with 9 bases that match TRBD2. This CDR3 is 15 amino acids long. V was pared by 4 bases and J by 10 bases, with 15 bases of the junction left unmatched. Germline CDR1 SGHTS, CDR2 YDEGEE. CDR3 sequence (DNA): TGTGCCAGCAGCCCGGGAGGGGGCGGGAGGGCCTCTCAGTACTTC. It encodes CASSPGGGGRASQYF.

This clone was counted only a few times. The gene calls are TRBV6-1 and TRBJ2-2, with a possible D match to TRBD1 (5 bases). CDR1 MNHNS and CDR2 SASEGT come from the germline V gene. With 6 bases removed from V and 10 bases from J, the gap between germline ends came to 9 bases. The length of the CDR3 is 11 residues. CDR3 DNA: TGTGCCAGCAGACTACAGGTGGAGCTGTTTTTT. Amino acid sequence: CASRLQVELFF.

By frequency in the sample, this clone is large. The chain combines TRBV27 with TRBJ1-6; D perhaps matches TRBD1 (6 bases). Germline loops: CDR1 MNHEY, CDR2 SMNVEV (reference sequence). V shed 7 bases and J shed 9 bases, with 13 bases lying between them. The CDR3 consists of 13 residues. CDR3 in amino acids: CASKGTRSSPLHF. CDR3 coding DNA: TGTGCCAGCAAGGGGACACGGAGTTCACCCCTCCACTTT.

This clone was counted at least ten times. This rearrangement joins TRBV7-2 to TRBJ1-2, with D unclear. The V end was cut by 5 bases, the J end by 4 bases, with 20 bases between. Germline CDR1 is SGHTA and CDR2 is FQGNSA. The CDR3 covers 16 residues. The CDR3 region has the DNA TGTGCCAGCAGCCCCCGACCCTTAATAGCCAGCTATGGCTACACCTTC. Translating gives CASSPRPLIASYGYTF.

The gene calls are TRBV4-1 and TRBJ1-5, with TRBD1 matching 9 bases. The CDR3 runs 15 residues. The V gene's germline CDR1 is MGHRA and CDR2 YSYEKL. J was trimmed by 7 bases and V by 1 base; bases with no gene match: 5. The CDR3 loop reads CASSQVLGQGQPQHF. The CDR3 DNA is TGCGCCAGCAGCCAAGTCCTAGGACAGGGGCAGCCCCAGCATTTT.

This chain uses TRBV5-1 with TRBJ1-2, with unresolved D. V gave up 4 bases and J gave up 8 bases, with 21 bases separating them. The length of the CDR3 is 15 residues. CDR1 is SGHRS, CDR2 YFSETQ, per germline. The CDR3 sequence: CASSPTYFAAYGYTF. CDR3 nucleotides: TGCGCCAGCAGCCCCACCTATTTCGCCGCCTACGGCTACACCTTC.

This clone was picked up a small number of times. The identical CDR3 is also encoded by other nucleotide sequences in the sample. The J gene is TRBJ1-5, the V gene TRBV6-4; D not resolved. In germline, CDR1 is MRHNA, CDR2 SNTAGT. The CDR3 length is 13 residues. V was cut by 9 bases and J by 3 bases, with 12 bases left in between. In DNA form, the CDR3 reads TGTGCCAGTGGTGGTGGGAACAATCAGCCCCAGCATTTT. Encoded protein: CASGGGNNQPQHF.

This clone is judged medium-sized (0.01 to 0.1%). The chain is built from TRBV24-1 and TRBJ2-1; D may be TRBD1 (5 bases). The V gene lost 11 bases and the J gene lost 5 bases, with 12 bases spanning the gap. Looked up from germline, CDR1 is KGHDR and CDR2 is SFDVKD. CDR3 length: 12 residues. As DNA, the CDR3 is TGTGCCATAGGCAGGGTTAACAATGAGCAGTTCTTC. Encoded protein: CAIGRVNNEQFF.

This clone is medium-sized in the sample. The J gene is TRBJ2-7, the V gene TRBV6-1, with 7 bases identical to TRBD1. The J segment lost 2 bases and the V segment lost 5 bases, leaving 9 bases of the junction unmatched. Germline CDR1 is MNHNS and CDR2 is SASEGT. CDR3 length: 15 amino acids. CDR3 nucleotides: TGTGCCAGCAGTTGGTCGACAGGGCCTGCCTACGAGCAGTACTTC. It is translated as CASSWSTGPAYEQYF.

In its sample, this clone was seen many times. In nucleotides, the CDR3 is TGTGCCAGCAGCGGCCCGACAGCGGTAAGGGGCGATACGCAGTATTTT. It specifies CASSGPTAVRGDTQYF. The chain recombines TRBV9 with TRBJ2-3, with D tentatively TRBD1 or TRBD2 (5 bases each). The CDR3 extends over 16 amino acids. CDR1 SGDLS and CDR2 YYNGEE come from the germline V gene. Trimming took 3 bases from V and 6 from J, leaving 20 bases between them.

This clone was detected many times. The chain links TRBV7-2 to TRBJ1-1, with 8 nucleotides matching TRBD1. In germline, CDR1 is SGHTA, CDR2 FQGNSA. The V segment lost 5 bases and the J segment 0 bases; nucleotides outside the gene matches: 5. This CDR3 spans 15 amino acids. The CDR3 DNA reads TGTGCCAGCAGCCTCCAGGGACAGGTGAACACTGAAGCTTTCTTT. This translates into CASSLQGQVNTEAFF.

The table lists this clone with many counts. The chain joins TRBV2 to TRBJ2-1, with D tentatively TRBD2 (6 bases). Germline lookup yields CDR1 SNHLY and CDR2 FYNNEI. The CDR3 has 16 residues. Trimming removed 3 bases from V and 2 bases from J, with 14 bases in between. Written as DNA, the CDR3 is TGTGCCAGCAGTGATGGGAGGACGGGCCCCTACAATGAGCAGTTCTTC. Translating it yields CASSDGRTGPYNEQFF.

This chain joins TRBV5-5 and TRBJ2-1; D is unclear. Germline CDR1 and CDR2: SGHKS and YYEKEE (reference sequence). The CDR3 has 15 residues. The V end lost 4 bases, the J end lost 0 bases, and 11 bases lay between the germline ends. CDR3 in amino acids: CASSIGPSSYNEQFF. The CDR3 nucleotides are TGTGCCAGCAGCATTGGACCGAGCTCCTACAATGAGCAGTTCTTC.

This clone was observed at least ten times. The chain is built from TRBV4-1 and TRBJ2-3; D not resolved. The germline CDR1 and CDR2 sequences are MGHRA and YSYEKL. Trimming took 1 base from V and 3 from J, leaving 11 bases between them. This CDR3 contains 15 residues. Here the CDR3 reads CASSQAPGFTDTQYF. In nucleotides, the CDR3 is TGCGCCAGCAGCCAAGCTCCCGGATTTACAGATACGCAGTATTTT.

V is TRBV20-1 and J is TRBJ2-6; the match to TRBD1 covers 10 bases. The trim removed 7 bases at V and 2 bases at J, leaving 8 bases unmatched. There are 16 residues in the CDR3. Germline lookup yields CDR1 DFQATT and CDR2 SNEGSKA (reference sequence). CDR3 protein: CSVPTGGATGANVLTF. The CDR3 DNA follows: TGCAGTGTCCCGACAGGGGGCGCAACTGGGGCCAACGTCCTGACTTTC.

To note about this clone: The junction does not match germline at one end; this may be a read error. The DNA for the CDR3 is TGCAGTGCTAGGGAGGGTGGTTTGTACTACGAGCGGTACTTC. This translates into CSAREGGLYYERYF. The rearrangement links TRBV20-1 to TRBJ2-7; D is perhaps TRBD2 (6 bases). Per the germline V gene, CDR1 is DFQATT and CDR2 is SNEGSKA (reference sequence). The CDR3 covers 14 residues.

The V and J genes are TRBV7-9 and TRBJ2-7; D gene ambiguous. Deletions cut 8 bases from V and 1 base from J, with 0 bases between. CDR3 length: 9 amino acids. Germline CDR1 is SEHNR and CDR2 is FQNEAQ (reference sequence). In DNA form, the CDR3 reads TGTGCCAGCTCCTACGAGCAGTACTTC. Its translation is CASSYEQYF.

In its sample, this clone was seen many times. V is TRBV18 and J is TRBJ1-1; D may be TRBD1 (5 bases). Trimming left V 2 bases short and J 1 base short, with 8 bases between. Per germline, CDR1 KGHSH and CDR2 LQKENI. CDR3 size: 14 residues. CDR3 in amino acids: CASSPAGRNTEAFF. Written as DNA, the CDR3 is TGTGCCAGCTCACCAGCAGGGCGGAACACTGAAGCTTTCTTT.

This clone was seen repeatedly, ten times or more. The chain has TRBV7-8 and TRBJ1-4; possible D gene TRBD1, 5 bases. The germline V gene encodes CDR1 SGHVS and CDR2 FQNEAQ. The length of the CDR3 is 15 residues. Trimming removed 4 bases from V and 6 bases from J, with 15 bases in between. The DNA for the CDR3 is TGTGCCAGCAGCTCTTATGGGACCTGGGATGAAAAACTGTTTTTT. Amino acid sequence: CASSSYGTWDEKLFF.

By share, this clone ranks as medium-sized. The chain links TRBV24-1 to TRBJ2-7, with TRBD1 identical over 9 bases. In germline, CDR1 is KGHDR, CDR2 SFDVKD. The CDR3 is made up of 15 amino acids. Trimming at V came to 3 bases and at J to 3 bases, leaving 5 bases not matched to a gene. CDR3 in DNA: TGTGCCACCAGTGATGCCGGGACAGGGATCTACGAGCAGTACTTC. Amino acid sequence: CATSDAGTGIYEQYF.

This clone was recorded at least ten times. The chain combines TRBV6-5 with TRBJ1-2, with D unresolved. Deletions cut 2 bases from V and 2 bases from J, with 6 bases between. Germline V gene sequence: CDR1 MNHEY, CDR2 SVGAGI. This CDR3 is 13 amino acids long. CDR3 in amino acids: CASSYTPNYGYTF. The CDR3 coding sequence is TGTGCCAGCAGTTACACACCAAACTATGGCTACACCTTC.

This clone is labeled medium-sized. The V and J genes are TRBV6-4 and TRBJ2-1, with a weak D call TRBD2 (5 bases). There are 14 residues in the CDR3. Trimming removed 0 bases from V and 3 bases from J, with 6 bases in between. Germline V gene sequence: CDR1 MRHNA, CDR2 SNTAGT. CDR3 region: CASSDSSGYNEQFF. CDR3 DNA: TGTGCCAGCAGTGACTCGAGCGGCTACAATGAGCAGTTCTTC.

As to this clone: The CDR3 carries no conserved terminal phenylalanine or tryptophan, so it likely arises from a read error. Because the CDR3's place on the DNA is in doubt, the DNA is left out and the CDR3 is given as listed by TCRdb. This chain joins TRBV19 and TRBJ2-1; the table calls TRBD2, which could not be checked here. Germline CDR1 reads LNHDA; CDR2 reads SQIVND (reference sequence). Both ends counted, the CDR3 spans 12 residues. The CDR3 here is CASSGSLAGAVI.

The sample holds many counts of this clone. This chain's CDR3 is CASKSGTTYEQYF. CDR3 DNA: TGTGCCAGTAAGAGCGGGACTACCTACGAGCAGTACTTC. V gene TRBV2 combines with J gene TRBJ2-7; 7 nucleotides line up with TRBD2. V trimming: 9 bases; J trimming: 2 bases; junction bases outside the gene matches: 7. The CDR3 spans 13 residues. Germline-derived CDR1 and CDR2 are SNHLY and FYNNEI.

This clone was detected ten times or more. The rearrangement links TRBV2 to TRBJ1-1, with D hard to call. CDR3 length: 15 residues. Per the germline V gene, CDR1 is SNHLY and CDR2 is FYNNEI. The germline V and J ends were trimmed by 4 bases and 1 base, with 13 bases remaining between them. The DNA of the CDR3 is TGTGCCAGCAGTGTTTCTGAATCAGGGAACACTGAAGCTTTCTTT. Its translation is CASSVSESGNTEAFF.

This chain uses TRBV19 with TRBJ1-2, with D perhaps TRBD1 (5 bases). This CDR3 has 15 residues. CDR1 and CDR2 from the germline V gene are LNHDA and SQIVND (reference sequence). Trimming pared 3 bases from V and 8 bases from J, leaving 19 bases between. The CDR3 bases are TGTGCCAGTAGTATTCCCGGGGGAATAGGGAGCGGCTACACCTTC. This gives the protein CASSIPGGIGSGYTF.

This clone was counted at least ten times. This chain joins TRBV20-1 and TRBJ1-6, with D perhaps matching TRBD1 (5 bases). The germline V gene has CDR1 DFQATT and CDR2 SNEGSKA (reference sequence). CDR3 size: 12 residues. The V gene lost 6 bases and the J gene lost 9 bases, with 12 bases spanning the gap. The CDR3 loop is CSAIEGLSPLHF. CDR3 bases: TGCAGTGCAATTGAGGGACTTTCACCCCTCCACTTT.

This clone occurred many times. The gene calls are TRBV7-9 and TRBJ1-1, with D perhaps TRBD1 (5 bases). Germline values: CDR1 SEHNR, CDR2 FQNEAQ (reference sequence). Trimming pared 1 base from V and 1 base from J, leaving 10 bases between. The CDR3 loop spans 15 amino acids. In DNA, the CDR3 is TGTGCCAGCAGCTTAGGTCCGGGGCCGAACACTGAAGCTTTCTTT. Translated, it gives CASSLGPGPNTEAFF.

This clone was recorded at least ten times. The rearrangement joins TRBV15 to TRBJ2-4, with D unclear. V lost 6 bases and J 3 bases, leaving 9 bases between the germline ends. This CDR3 has 13 amino acids. Germline CDR1 is LNHNV and CDR2 is YYDKDF (reference sequence). In DNA form, the CDR3 reads TGTGCCACCAGGGGTACGGTCAAAAACATTCAGTACTTC. It is translated as CATRGTVKNIQYF.

The table lists this clone with many counts. The V and J genes are TRBV5-1 and TRBJ2-6; D is unresolved. Germline V gives CDR1 SGHRS, CDR2 YFSETQ. The CDR3 extends over 14 amino acids. Trimming removed 6 bases at V and 0 bases at J, with 7 bases between. CDR3 bases: TGCGCCAGCAATACAGCCTCTGGGGCCAACGTCCTGACTTTC. Residues: CASNTASGANVLTF. The entire variable domain, with the rest obtained from reference TRBV5-1 and TRBJ2-6, is as follows: KAGVTQTPRYLIKTRGQQVTLSCSPISGHRSVSWYQQTPGQGLQFLFEYFSETQRNKGNFPGRFSGRQFSNSRSEMNVSTLELGDSALYLCASNTASGANVLTFGAGSRLTVL.